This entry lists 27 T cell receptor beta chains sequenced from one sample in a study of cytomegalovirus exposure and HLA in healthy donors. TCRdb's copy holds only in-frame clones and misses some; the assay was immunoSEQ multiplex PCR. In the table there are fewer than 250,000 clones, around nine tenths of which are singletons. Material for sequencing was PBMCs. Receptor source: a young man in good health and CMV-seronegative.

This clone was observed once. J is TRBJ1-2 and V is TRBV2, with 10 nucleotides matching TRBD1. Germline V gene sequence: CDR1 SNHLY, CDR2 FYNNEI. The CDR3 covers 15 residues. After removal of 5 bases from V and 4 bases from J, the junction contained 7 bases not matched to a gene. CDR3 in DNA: TGTGCCAGCAGTTCCGACAGGGGGCAGGGCTATGGCTACACCTTC. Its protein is CASSSDRGQGYGYTF.

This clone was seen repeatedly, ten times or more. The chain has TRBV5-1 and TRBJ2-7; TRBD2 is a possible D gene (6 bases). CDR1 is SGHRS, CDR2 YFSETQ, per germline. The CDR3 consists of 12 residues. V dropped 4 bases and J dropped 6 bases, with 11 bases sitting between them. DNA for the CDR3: TGCGCCAGCAGCCCAGAGGAGGGCGAGCAGTACTTC. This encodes CASSPEEGEQYF.

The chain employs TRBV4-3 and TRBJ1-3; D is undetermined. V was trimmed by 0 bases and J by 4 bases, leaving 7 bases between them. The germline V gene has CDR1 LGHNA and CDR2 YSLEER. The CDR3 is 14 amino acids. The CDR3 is CASSQDSGGNTIYF. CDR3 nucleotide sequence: TGCGCCAGCAGCCAAGATAGCGGGGGAAACACCATATATTTT.

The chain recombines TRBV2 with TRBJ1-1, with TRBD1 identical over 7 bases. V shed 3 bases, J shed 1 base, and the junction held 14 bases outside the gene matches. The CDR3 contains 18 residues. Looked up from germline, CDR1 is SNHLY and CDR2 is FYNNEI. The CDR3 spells CASSEPPTRQGSNTEAFF. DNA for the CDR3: TGTGCCAGCAGTGAGCCCCCAACCCGACAGGGATCGAACACTGAAGCTTTCTTT.

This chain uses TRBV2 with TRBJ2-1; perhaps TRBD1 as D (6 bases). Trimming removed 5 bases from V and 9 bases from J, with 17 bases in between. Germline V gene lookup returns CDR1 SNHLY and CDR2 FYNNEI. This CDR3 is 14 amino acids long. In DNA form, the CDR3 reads TGTGCCAGCAGTACATCTACAGGGCTGGGTGAGCAGTTCTTC. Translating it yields CASSTSTGLGEQFF.

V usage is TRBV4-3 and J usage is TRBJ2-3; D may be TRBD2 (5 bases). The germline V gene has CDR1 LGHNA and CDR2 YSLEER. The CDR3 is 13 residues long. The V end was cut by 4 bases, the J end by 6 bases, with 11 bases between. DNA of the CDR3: TGCGCCAGCAGCCTAAGCGGAGCGGATACGCAGTATTTT. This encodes CASSLSGADTQYF.

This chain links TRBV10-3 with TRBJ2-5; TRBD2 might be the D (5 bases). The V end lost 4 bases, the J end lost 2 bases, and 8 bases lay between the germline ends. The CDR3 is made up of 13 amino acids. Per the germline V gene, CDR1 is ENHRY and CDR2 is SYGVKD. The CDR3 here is CAISVPGQETQYF. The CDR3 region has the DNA TGTGCCATCAGTGTCCCGGGGCAAGAGACCCAGTACTTC.

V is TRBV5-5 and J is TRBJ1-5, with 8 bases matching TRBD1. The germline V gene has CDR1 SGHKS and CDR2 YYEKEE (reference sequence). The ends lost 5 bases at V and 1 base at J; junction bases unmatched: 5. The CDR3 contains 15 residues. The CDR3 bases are TGTGCCAGCAGTTACAGGGGGTTGAGCAATCAGCCCCAGCATTTT. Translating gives CASSYRGLSNQPQHF.

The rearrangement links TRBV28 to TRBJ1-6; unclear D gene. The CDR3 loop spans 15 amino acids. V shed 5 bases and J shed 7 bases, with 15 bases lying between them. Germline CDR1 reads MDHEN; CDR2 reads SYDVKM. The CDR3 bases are TGTGCCAGCAGTCCCAAAAGAGGGAGGAATTCACCCCTCCACTTT. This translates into CASSPKRGRNSPLHF.

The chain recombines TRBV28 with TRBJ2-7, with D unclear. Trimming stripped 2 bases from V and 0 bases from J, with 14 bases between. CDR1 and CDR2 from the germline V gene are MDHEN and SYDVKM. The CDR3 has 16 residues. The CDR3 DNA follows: TGTGCCAGCAGTTTAAATCGCCCGGGTTACTCCTACGAGCAGTACTTC. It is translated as CASSLNRPGYSYEQYF.

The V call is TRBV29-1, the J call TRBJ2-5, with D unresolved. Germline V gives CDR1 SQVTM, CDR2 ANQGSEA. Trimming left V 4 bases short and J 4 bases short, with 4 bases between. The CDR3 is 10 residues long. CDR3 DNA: TGCAGCGTTGGGGCAGAGACCCAGTACTTC. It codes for CSVGAETQYF.

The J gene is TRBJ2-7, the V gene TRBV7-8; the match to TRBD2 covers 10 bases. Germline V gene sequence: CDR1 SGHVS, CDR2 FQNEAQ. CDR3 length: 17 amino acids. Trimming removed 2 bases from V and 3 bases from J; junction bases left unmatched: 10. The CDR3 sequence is CASSLNGGSGRIYEQYF. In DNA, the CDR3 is TGTGCCAGCAGCTTAAATGGAGGTAGCGGGAGGATCTACGAGCAGTACTTC.

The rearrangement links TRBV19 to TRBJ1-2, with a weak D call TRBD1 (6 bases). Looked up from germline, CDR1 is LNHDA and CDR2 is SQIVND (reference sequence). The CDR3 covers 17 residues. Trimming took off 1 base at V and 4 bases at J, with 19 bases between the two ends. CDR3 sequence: CASSIAGAIPAGYGYTF. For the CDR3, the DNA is TGTGCCAGTAGTATAGCAGGGGCGATACCGGCTGGCTATGGCTACACCTTC. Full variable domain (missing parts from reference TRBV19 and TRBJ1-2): DGGITQSPKYLFRKEGQNVTLSCEQNLNHDAMYWYRQDPGQGLRLIYYSQIVNDFQKGDIAEGYSVSREKKESFPLTVTSAQKNPTAFYLCASSIAGAIPAGYGYTFGSGTRLTVV.

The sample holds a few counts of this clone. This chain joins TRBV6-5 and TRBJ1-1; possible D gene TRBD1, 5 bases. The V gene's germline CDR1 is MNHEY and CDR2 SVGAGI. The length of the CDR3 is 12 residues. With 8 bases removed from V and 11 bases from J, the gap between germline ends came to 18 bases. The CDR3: CASEHSQGTAFF. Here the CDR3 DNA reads TGTGCCAGCGAGCATAGCCAGGGTACGGCTTTCTTT.

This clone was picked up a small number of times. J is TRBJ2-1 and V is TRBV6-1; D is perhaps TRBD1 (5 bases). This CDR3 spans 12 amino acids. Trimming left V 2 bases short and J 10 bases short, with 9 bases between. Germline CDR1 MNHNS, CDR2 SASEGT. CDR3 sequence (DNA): TGTGCCAGCAGTGAAAGGTGGGGCGAGCAGTTCTTC. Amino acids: CASSERWGEQFF.

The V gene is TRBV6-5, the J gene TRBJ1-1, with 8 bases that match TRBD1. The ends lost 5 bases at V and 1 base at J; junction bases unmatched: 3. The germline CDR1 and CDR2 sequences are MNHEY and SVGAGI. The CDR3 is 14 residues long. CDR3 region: CASSGQGSNTEAFF. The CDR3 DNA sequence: TGTGCCAGCAGTGGACAGGGATCGAACACTGAAGCTTTCTTT.

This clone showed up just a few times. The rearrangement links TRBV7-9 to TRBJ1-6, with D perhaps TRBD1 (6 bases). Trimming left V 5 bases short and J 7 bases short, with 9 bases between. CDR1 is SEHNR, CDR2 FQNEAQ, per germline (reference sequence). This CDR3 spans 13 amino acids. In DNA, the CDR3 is TGTGCCAGCAGCACAACAGGGAATTCACCCCTCCACTTT. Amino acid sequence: CASSTTGNSPLHF.

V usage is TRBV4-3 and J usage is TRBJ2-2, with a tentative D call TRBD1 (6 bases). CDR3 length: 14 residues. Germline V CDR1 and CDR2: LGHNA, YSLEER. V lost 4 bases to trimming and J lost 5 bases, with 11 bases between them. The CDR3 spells CASSPTGQTGELFF. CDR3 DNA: TGCGCCAGCAGCCCTACTGGACAGACCGGGGAGCTGTTTTTT.

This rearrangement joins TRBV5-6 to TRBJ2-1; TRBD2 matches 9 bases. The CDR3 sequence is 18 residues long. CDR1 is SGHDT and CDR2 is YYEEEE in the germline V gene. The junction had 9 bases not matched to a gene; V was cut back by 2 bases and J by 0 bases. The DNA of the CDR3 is TGTGCCAGCAGCTTTCTAGCGGGGACGGTAAGCTCCTACAATGAGCAGTTCTTC. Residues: CASSFLAGTVSSYNEQFF.

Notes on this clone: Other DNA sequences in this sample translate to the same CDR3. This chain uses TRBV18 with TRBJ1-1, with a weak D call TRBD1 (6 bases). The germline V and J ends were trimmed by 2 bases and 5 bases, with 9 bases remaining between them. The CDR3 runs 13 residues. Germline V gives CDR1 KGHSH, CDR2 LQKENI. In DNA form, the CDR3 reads TGTGCCAGCTCACCAAGGGGGGGGACTGAAGCTTTCTTT. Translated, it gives CASSPRGGTEAFF.

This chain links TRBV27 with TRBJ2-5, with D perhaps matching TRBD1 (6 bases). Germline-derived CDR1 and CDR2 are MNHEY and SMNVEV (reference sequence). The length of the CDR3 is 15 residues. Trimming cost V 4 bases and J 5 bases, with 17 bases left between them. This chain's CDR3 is CASSYLQGKKETQYF. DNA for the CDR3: TGTGCCAGCAGTTACCTACAGGGCAAAAAGGAGACCCAGTACTTC.

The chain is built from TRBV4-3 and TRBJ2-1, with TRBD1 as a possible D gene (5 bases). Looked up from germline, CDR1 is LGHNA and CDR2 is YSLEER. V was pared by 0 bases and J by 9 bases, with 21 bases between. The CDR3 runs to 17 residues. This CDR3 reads CASSQEGAGWAAGEQFF. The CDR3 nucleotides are TGCGCCAGCAGCCAAGAAGGGGCAGGGTGGGCTGCTGGTGAGCAGTTCTTC.

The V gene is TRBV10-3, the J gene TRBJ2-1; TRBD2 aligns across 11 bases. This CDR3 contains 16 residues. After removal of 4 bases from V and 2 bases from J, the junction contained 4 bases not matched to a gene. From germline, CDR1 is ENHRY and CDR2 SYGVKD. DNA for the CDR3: TGTGCCATCAGTGGACTAGCGGGGTACGCCTACAATGAGCAGTTCTTC. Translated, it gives CAISGLAGYAYNEQFF.

CDR3 DNA sequence: TGCGCCAGCAGCCAGGGGGGGACTAGCGAGAACACCGGGGAGCTGTTTTTT. It encodes CASSQGGTSENTGELFF. V and J are TRBV4-3 and TRBJ2-2, with 10 nucleotides matching TRBD2. V was clipped by 3 bases and J by 1 base; unmatched bases: 5. The CDR3 consists of 17 residues. Germline CDR1 reads LGHNA; CDR2 reads YSLEER.

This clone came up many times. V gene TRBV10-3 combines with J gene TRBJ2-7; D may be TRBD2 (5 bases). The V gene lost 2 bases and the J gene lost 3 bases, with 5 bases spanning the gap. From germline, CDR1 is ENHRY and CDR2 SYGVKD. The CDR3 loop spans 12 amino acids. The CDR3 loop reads CAISEEGYEQYF. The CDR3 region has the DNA TGTGCCATCAGTGAGGAGGGCTACGAGCAGTACTTC.

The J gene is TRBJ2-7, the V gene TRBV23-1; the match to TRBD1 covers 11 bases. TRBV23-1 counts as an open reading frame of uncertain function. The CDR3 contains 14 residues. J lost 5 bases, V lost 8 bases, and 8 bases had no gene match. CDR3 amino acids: CASVRDRGRNEQYF. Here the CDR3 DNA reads TGCGCCAGCGTACGGGACAGGGGGAGAAACGAGCAGTACTTC.

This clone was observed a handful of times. The CDR3 DNA reads as TGTGCCAGCGGTTGGGCCGAGCAGTACTTC. Its translation: CASGWAEQYF. V gene TRBV27 combines with J gene TRBJ2-7, with D unclear. Trimming cost V 8 bases and J 6 bases, with 8 bases left between them. Germline loops: CDR1 MNHEY, CDR2 SMNVEV (reference sequence). This CDR3 region has 10 residues.